The 21 T cell receptor beta chains given below trace back to one sample, sequenced in a study of blood T cell repertoires in COVID-19. Repertoires were generated with immunoSEQ multiplex PCR, while TCRdb's copy carries only in-frame clones and drops some. This sample has some 200,000 clones, with 70% to 85% found just once. The specimen was peripheral blood. Receptors were obtained from a man in his forties or fifties with active or convalescent COVID-19.

The gene calls are TRBV29-1 and TRBJ2-1; no clear D. Germline V gives CDR1 SQVTM, CDR2 ANQGSEA. CDR3 length: 15 amino acids. V shed 6 bases and J shed 0 bases, with 15 bases lying between them. Here the CDR3 reads CSVPTGPSSYNEQFF. In DNA form, the CDR3 reads TGCAGCGTGCCGACGGGTCCGAGCTCCTACAATGAGCAGTTCTTC.

This chain uses TRBV18 with TRBJ2-3; TRBD1 matches at 7 bases. This CDR3 region has 13 residues. Germline CDR1 is KGHSH and CDR2 is LQKENI. Germline trimming cut 3 bases from V and 3 bases from J; bases unmatched to any gene: 0. Here the CDR3 reads CASSPTGTDTQYF. The CDR3 region has the DNA TGTGCCAGCTCACCGACAGGGACAGATACGCAGTATTTT.

In its sample, this clone was seen a few times. This chain connects TRBV5-6 to TRBJ1-5; 11 bases align to TRBD1. With V trimmed by 4 bases and J by 1 base, 4 bases remained unmatched. Germline V CDR1 and CDR2: SGHDT, YYEEEE. The CDR3 length is 16 residues. The DNA of the CDR3 is TGTGCCAGCAGCCTATGGGACAGGGGGAGCAATCAGCCCCAGCATTTT. Its translation is CASSLWDRGSNQPQHF.

As DNA, the CDR3 is TGCGCCAGCAGCTTGCTTGGTACTAAGCAGTTCTTC. It is translated as CASSLLGTKQFF. The V call is TRBV5-1, the J call TRBJ2-1; no clear D gene. V was pared by 1 base and J by 11 bases, with 10 bases between. The CDR3 runs to 12 residues. Germline CDR1 SGHRS, CDR2 YFSETQ.

J is TRBJ1-5 and V is TRBV28; TRBD1 is a possible D gene (5 bases). The length of the CDR3 is 15 residues. Per germline, CDR1 MDHEN and CDR2 SYDVKM. Trimming shortened V by 8 bases and J by 0 bases, and 14 bases separated the two germline ends. CDR3 protein: CASWYRDSSNQPQHF. CDR3 nucleotide sequence: TGTGCCAGCTGGTATCGAGACAGTAGCAATCAGCCCCAGCATTTT.

This chain uses TRBV12-5 with TRBJ2-3, with a tentative D call TRBD2 (6 bases). CDR3 size: 15 residues. In germline, CDR1 is LGHNT, CDR2 FRNRAP. V shed 1 base and J shed 2 bases, with 10 bases lying between them. Here the CDR3 DNA reads TGTGCTAGTGGTTTGGGGCTAGCGACCACAGATACGCAGTATTTT. Encoded protein: CASGLGLATTDTQYF. Full variable domain (rest looked up from reference TRBV12-5 and TRBJ2-3): DARVTQTPRHKVTEMGQEVTMRCQPILGHNTVFWYRQTMMQGLELLAYFRNRAPLDDSGMPKDRFSAEMPDATLATLKIQPSEPRDSAVYFCASGLGLATTDTQYFGPGTRLTVL.

The chain has TRBV6-6 and TRBJ2-7; 9 bases are a match to TRBD2. Germline V gives CDR1 MNHNY, CDR2 SVGAGI (reference sequence). The CDR3 totals 15 residues. The V segment lost 5 bases and the J segment 5 bases; nucleotides outside the gene matches: 10. The CDR3 DNA sequence: TGTGCCAGCAGTACTTTAGCGGGAGCTTTCAACGAGCAGTACTTC. Amino acids: CASSTLAGAFNEQYF.

This chain connects TRBV14 to TRBJ1-4; perhaps TRBD1 as D (6 bases). This CDR3 contains 16 residues. CDR1 and CDR2 (germline): SGHDN, FVKESK. Trimming removed 1 base from V and 7 bases from J, with 16 bases in between. The CDR3 nucleotides are TGTGCCAGCAGCCAAGGAGTTACAGGGTTGGGTGAAAAACTGTTTTTT. It codes for CASSQGVTGLGEKLFF.

The chain has TRBV9 and TRBJ1-2; unclear D gene. V lost 4 bases and J 2 bases, leaving 12 bases between the germline ends. The CDR3 loop spans 14 amino acids. In germline, CDR1 is SGDLS, CDR2 YYNGEE. The CDR3 protein is CASSSPSGNYGYTF. The CDR3 DNA is TGTGCCAGCAGCTCCCCATCAGGCAACTATGGCTACACCTTC.

The chain carries TRBV7-9 and TRBJ1-4, with 7 bases identical to TRBD1. Per germline, CDR1 SEHNR and CDR2 FQNEAQ (reference sequence). This CDR3 region has 13 residues. V was pared by 1 base and J by 13 bases, with 6 bases of the junction left unmatched. The DNA of the CDR3 is TGTGCCAGCAGCTTAGAAACAGGGGCGAGACTGTTTTTT. Translated: CASSLETGARLFF.

The V and J genes are TRBV15 and TRBJ2-7, with TRBD2 as a possible D gene (6 bases). This CDR3 is 16 amino acids long. V lost 0 bases to trimming and J lost 2 bases, with 14 bases between them. CDR1 and CDR2 (germline): LNHNV, YYDKDF (reference sequence). The CDR3 is CATSRDTGDKAYEQYF. CDR3 DNA sequence: TGTGCCACCAGCAGAGATACGGGAGACAAAGCCTACGAGCAGTACTTC.

This chain links TRBV14 with TRBJ2-5; tentative D call: TRBD1 (6 bases). The CDR3 runs 16 residues. With 2 bases removed from V and 3 bases from J, the gap between germline ends came to 16 bases. CDR1 is SGHDN, CDR2 FVKESK, per germline. CDR3 DNA: TGTGCCAGCAGCCAACTAAGGGGGACGCCAGAAGAGACCCAGTACTTC. Translation gives CASSQLRGTPEETQYF.

Comments on this clone: The identical CDR3 is also encoded by other nucleotide sequences in the sample. The chain employs TRBV6-1 and TRBJ1-5; 7 bases are shared with TRBD1. The CDR3 is made up of 15 amino acids. Trimming at V came to 3 bases and at J to 0 bases, leaving 2 bases not matched to a gene. The germline V gene encodes CDR1 MNHNS and CDR2 SASEGT. CDR3 nucleotide sequence: TGTGCCAGCAGTGACAGGGGGTATAGCAATCAGCCCCAGCATTTT. Translation: CASSDRGYSNQPQHF.

The chain uses TRBV4-1 and TRBJ1-4; 9 bases agree with TRBD1. V trimming: 7 bases; J trimming: 3 bases; junction bases outside the gene matches: 12. The germline CDR1 and CDR2 sequences are MGHRA and YSYEKL. The CDR3 spans 17 residues. This CDR3 is CASMPRTGDMANEKLFF. The CDR3, as DNA: TGCGCCAGCATGCCAAGGACAGGGGATATGGCTAATGAAAAACTGTTTTTT.

The chain joins TRBV18 to TRBJ2-2, with 8 bases aligning to TRBD1. The CDR3 is made up of 14 amino acids. The trim removed 6 bases at V and 4 bases at J, leaving 4 bases unmatched. CDR1 is KGHSH, CDR2 LQKENI, per germline. The CDR3 here is CASSETGVTGELFF. The CDR3 DNA reads TGTGCCAGCTCGGAGACAGGGGTCACCGGGGAGCTGTTTTTT.

The rearrangement links TRBV6-1 to TRBJ1-5; 8 bases fit TRBD1. The germline CDR1 and CDR2 sequences are MNHNS and SASEGT. Unmatched junction bases numbered 6, after V lost 2 bases and J lost 6 bases. The CDR3 totals 15 residues. The CDR3: CASSEFPGGGQPQHF. In nucleotides, the CDR3 is TGTGCCAGCAGTGAATTTCCAGGGGGCGGTCAGCCCCAGCATTTT.

The chain has TRBV11-3 and TRBJ2-1, with a tentative D call TRBD1 (6 bases). The CDR3 spans 14 residues. The ends were cut back, 5 bases at V and 2 bases at J, with 10 bases in the middle. Germline CDR1 and CDR2: SGHNT and YENEEA. In DNA, the CDR3 is TGTGCCAGCAGCCCCGGACAGACCTACAATGAGCAGTTCTTC. This encodes CASSPGQTYNEQFF.

The chain has TRBV5-1 and TRBJ2-5; 7 bases are a match to TRBD2. The CDR3 runs to 13 residues. J was trimmed by 2 bases and V by 4 bases; bases with no gene match: 2. Germline V gene data show CDR1 as SGHRS and CDR2 as YFSETQ. The CDR3 region has the DNA TGCGCCAGCAGCCCTAGCGGACAAGAGACCCAGTACTTC. Its translation: CASSPSGQETQYF.

This chain connects TRBV7-3 to TRBJ2-7; D might be TRBD2 (6 bases). CDR1 and CDR2 from the germline V gene are SGHTA and FQGTGA. V was clipped by 0 bases and J by 6 bases, with 12 bases between them. The CDR3 is made up of 14 amino acids. In DNA, the CDR3 is TGTGCCAGCAGCTTAACGGCTAGCGATAGCGAGCAGTACTTC. This codes for CASSLTASDSEQYF.

The genes are TRBV2 and TRBJ2-7; D not certain. The V gene's germline CDR1 is SNHLY and CDR2 FYNNEI. V dropped 1 base and J dropped 3 bases, with 7 bases sitting between them. This CDR3 comprises 13 residues. CDR3 bases: TGTGCCAGCAGTGAAGACGCAGTCTACGAGCAGTACGTC. Protein: CASSEDAVYEQYV.

The chain carries TRBV6-2 or TRBV6-3 and TRBJ2-1; 7 bases are a match to TRBD2. Trimming at V came to 0 bases and at J to 6 bases, leaving 8 bases not matched to a gene. There are 16 residues in the CDR3. Per the germline V gene, CDR1 is MNHEY and CDR2 is SVGEGT. In DNA, the CDR3 is TGTGCCAGCAGTTACTCAGGACTAGTTCGGTTCAATGAGCAGTTCTTC. This gives the protein CASSYSGLVRFNEQFF.